This T cell receptor beta chain was sequenced in a study of cytomegalovirus exposure and HLA in healthy donors. General observations from the study: Earlier results showed most TCR beta V segments being productive about 87% or about 30% of the time. A later analysis found TCR association rates differed by HLA locus, highest for DRB1 and lowest for HLA-C. When analyzed later, a missense DCLRE1C variant was found to be linked to TCR beta V- and J-gene trimming. Analyses of presence/absence relied on an assumption of roughly uniform sequencing depth across donors.

Use of 60 Vbeta and 13 Jbeta primers characterized the PCR. Sequenced by immunoSEQ multiplex PCR; TCRdb stores in-frame clones only, minus some. Of some 180,000 clones listed, approximately 85% are singletons. Comments on this clone: The antigen remains unidentified.

The CDR3 covers 14 residues. Per the germline V gene, CDR1 is SGHTS and CDR2 is YDEGEE. Between the trimmed V and J ends, which lost 0 bases and 7 bases, there was a span of 13 bases. The chain recombines TRBV5-8 with TRBJ1-2; perhaps TRBD1 as D (5 bases). Sequencing was performed on PBMCs. This clonotype was sampled from a woman aged 45-65 years in good health and CMV-seronegative. The CDR3 reads CASSLGGGISGYTF. CDR3 nucleotides: TGTGCCAGCAGCTTGGGCGGGGGAATAAGTGGCTACACCTTC.